These 8 T cell receptor beta chains were all obtained from the same sample, sequenced in a study of T cells after yellow fever vaccination (dated by TCRdb to between 2018 and 2021). The treatment or condition label corresponds to: live attenuated yellow fever vaccine strain. The receptor library was made with 5' RACE. Instrument used: Illumina HiSeq 2500. TCRdb reanalyzed the raw reads on its own, using fastp at Q25 for trimming and MiXCR for clone calling, and kept in-frame beta chains. Rows are unified per CDR3 protein, each entry keeping the most common DNA and genes. The sample table holds hundreds of thousands of distinct CDR3 sequences, of which less than 15% were seen once. Jointly, the top ten make up about 14% of the sample. Specimen: PBMCs, collected on the day of the yellow fever booster vaccination. All receptors derive from a man aged 25-40 years who received the YFV17D yellow fever vaccine.

The V gene is TRBV19, the J gene TRBJ2-7; 11 bases line up with TRBD2. The CDR3 has 14 residues. V shed 9 bases and J 5 bases; nucleotides not matched to a gene: 9. Germline V gene data show CDR1 as LNHDA and CDR2 as SQIVND (reference sequence). As DNA, the CDR3 is TGTGCCAGCTCGACTAGCGGGACGAACCACGAGCAGTACTTC. Translation: CASSTSGTNHEQYF. The full variable domain, rest sourced from reference TRBV19 and TRBJ2-7, is DGGITQSPKYLFRKEGQNVTLSCEQNLNHDAMYWYRQDPGQGLRLIYYSQIVNDFQKGDIAEGYSVSREKKESFPLTVTSAQKNPTAFYLCASSTSGTNHEQYFGPGTRLTVT.

In its sample, this clonotype was seen a few times. This chain links TRBV30 with TRBJ1-2, with D possibly matching TRBD1 (5 bases). The germline V gene encodes CDR1 GTSNPN and CDR2 SVGIG (reference sequence). The CDR3 consists of 14 residues. Trimming left V 2 bases short and J 7 bases short, with 17 bases between. The CDR3 region has the DNA TGTGCCTGGAGTCATAGGGACCGCTTTTCTGGCTACACCTTC. Amino acid sequence: CAWSHRDRFSGYTF.

Remarks on this clonotype: No conserved phenylalanine or tryptophan ends this CDR3, so it is likely a read error. Because the CDR3's place on the DNA is in doubt, the DNA is left out and the CDR3 is given as listed by TCRdb. V usage is TRBV3-1 and J usage is TRBJ2-5. The CDR3 has 9 amino acids, counting both end residues. Germline values: CDR1 LGHDT, CDR2 YNNKEL (reference sequence). CDR3 amino acids: CASSQGGLV.

This clonotype appeared a few times. This rearrangement joins TRBV5-6 to TRBJ2-7; 8 bases agree with TRBD1. The CDR3 is 15 amino acids. Germline V lookup: CDR1 SGHDT, CDR2 YYEEEE. V lost 5 bases, J lost 0 bases, and 7 bases stayed unmatched. CDR3 in DNA: TGTGCCAGCAGTTCCGGACAGGGACTCTCCTACGAGCAGTACTTC. Translating gives CASSSGQGLSYEQYF.

This clonotype has just a few counts. The J gene is TRBJ2-1, the V gene TRBV2; D is possibly TRBD1 or TRBD2 (5 bases each). Germline V gene lookup returns CDR1 SNHLY and CDR2 FYNNEI. Trimming cost V 1 base and J 0 bases, with 7 bases left between them. This CDR3 contains 15 residues. CDR3 DNA: TGTGCCAGCAGTGAAGAGGGGACCTCCTACAATGAGCAGTTCTTC. Translated, it gives CASSEEGTSYNEQFF.

This clonotype was counted a few times. The chain has TRBV6-7 and TRBJ1-5; 7 bases align to TRBD1. TRBV6-7 is assigned to the ORF class and has an uncertain function. V lost 0 bases and J lost 1; bases outside the gene matches: 15. There are 20 residues in the CDR3. For the CDR3, the DNA is TGTGCCAGCAGTTACTCCGAGGGACAGTTAACGGGAGGCAGCAATCAGCCCCAGCATTTT. Protein: CASSYSEGQLTGGSNQPQHF.

This clonotype was seen more than once but under ten times. The genes are TRBV28 and TRBJ1-3; 7 bases align to TRBD1. CDR1 and CDR2 from the germline V gene are MDHEN and SYDVKM. The junction had 12 bases not matched to a gene; V was cut back by 6 bases and J by 4 bases. The CDR3 consists of 16 residues. DNA of the CDR3: TGTGCCAGCAGCCACGGGGGCCCAGGGGGAGGAAACACCATATATTTT. As protein: CASSHGGPGGGNTIYF.

This sequence joins TRBV28 and TRBJ2-5, with 8 bases matching TRBD1. From germline, CDR1 is MDHEN and CDR2 SYDVKM. Germline trimming cut 4 bases from V and 7 bases from J; bases unmatched to any gene: 11. The CDR3 has 15 amino acids. CDR3 amino acids: CASSSHRGEERTQYF. CDR3 sequence (DNA): TGTGCCAGCAGTTCCCACAGGGGGGAGGAGCGGACCCAGTACTTC. Full variable domain (outside the CDR3, taken from reference TRBV28 and TRBJ2-5): DVKVTQSSRYLVKRTGEKVFLECVQDMDHENMFWYRQDPGLGLRLIYFSYDVKMKEKGDIPEGYSVSREKKERFSLILESASTNQTSMYLCASSSHRGEERTQYFGPGTRLLVL.